The 9 T cell receptor beta chains given below trace back to one sample, sequenced in a study of T cells of healthy individuals. One entry per CDR3 protein results from TCRdb running MiXCR on the 5' RACE reads. The table lists around 63,000 distinct CDR3 sequences, 15% to 20% of them singletons, with around 4.7% in the top ten. These receptors were obtained from a human donor in good health.

This chain joins TRBV6-2 or TRBV6-3 and TRBJ1-1; D uncertain. The V gene's germline CDR1 is MNHEY and CDR2 SVGEGT. The V end was cut by 2 bases, the J end by 0 bases, with 7 bases between. CDR3 length equals 14 residues. For the CDR3, the DNA is TGTGCCAGCAGTTACGGTCAGATGAACACTGAAGCTTTCTTT. Its protein product is CASSYGQMNTEAFF.

This clonotype turned up a few times. The rearrangement links TRBV4-3 to TRBJ2-2; the D is unclear. V gave up 0 bases and J gave up 1 base, with 9 bases separating them. The CDR3 consists of 16 residues. Germline V gives CDR1 LGHNA, CDR2 YSLEER. The CDR3 here is CASSQERTRNTGELFF. The CDR3, as DNA: TGCGCCAGCAGCCAAGAACGGACCCGGAACACCGGGGAGCTGTTTTTT.

As to this clonotype: A junction end diverges from the germline sequence, so it may reflect a read error. This rearrangement joins TRBV29-1 to TRBJ2-1, with 11 bases aligning to TRBD1. The CDR3 extends over 14 amino acids. CDR1 is SQVTM, CDR2 ANQGSEA, per germline. The CDR3 protein is CSVWTGGSYKEQGF. The CDR3 bases are TGCAGCGTGTGGACAGGGGGCTCCTACAAGGAGCAGGGCTTC.

The chain combines TRBV20-1 with TRBJ2-1; 8 bases are shared with TRBD2. The CDR3 runs 12 residues. Germline V gives CDR1 DFQATT, CDR2 SNEGSKA (reference sequence). The CDR3 loop is CTKGTRRGEQFF. CDR3 nucleotides: TGCACCAAAGGGACTAGAAGGGGTGAGCAGTTCTTC.

The chain employs TRBV2 and TRBJ1-2, with 7 bases matching TRBD1. The CDR3 spans 15 residues. CDR1 SNHLY and CDR2 FYNNEI come from the germline V gene. After removal of 6 bases from V and 3 bases from J, the junction contained 10 bases not matched to a gene. The CDR3 DNA follows: TGTGCCAGCAGCGCGGACAGGACCGTTGACTATGGCTACACCTTC. Its protein product is CASSADRTVDYGYTF.

This clonotype was detected many times. The chain combines TRBV30 with TRBJ2-2; a weak D match, TRBD2 (5 bases). Germline CDR1 reads GTSNPN; CDR2 reads SVGIG (reference sequence). The CDR3 contains 15 residues. Trimming stripped 0 bases from V and 6 bases from J, with 14 bases between. The DNA for the CDR3 is TGTGCCTGGAGTGTAAGAGGGCGCGAAGCCGGGGAGCTGTTTTTT. It yields the protein CAWSVRGREAGELFF.

The genes are TRBV9 and TRBJ2-5, with D hard to call. Trimming stripped 3 bases from V and 1 base from J, with 7 bases between. Looked up from germline, CDR1 is SGDLS and CDR2 is YYNGEE. CDR3 length equals 13 residues. The CDR3 sequence is CASSEHSQETQYF. The DNA of the CDR3 is TGTGCCAGCAGCGAACACAGCCAAGAGACCCAGTACTTC.

A note on this clonotype: At one boundary the junction diverges from the germline segment, which might be a read error. The chain couples TRBV2 to TRBJ2-7; weak D call: TRBD1 (6 bases). Germline V CDR1 and CDR2: SNHLY, FYNNEI. This CDR3 is built from 11 residues. CDR3: CASRGTGRTNF. In DNA form, the CDR3 reads TGTGCCAGCAGGGGAACAGGGCGGACCAACTTC. The full variable domain, in which reference TRBV2 and TRBJ2-7 provide the parts outside the CDR3, is EPEVTQTPSHQVTQMGQEVILRCVPISNHLYFYWYRQILGQKVEFLVSFYNNEISEKSEIFDDQFSVERPDGSNFTLKIRSTKLEDSAMYFCASRGTGRTNFGPGTRLTVT.

CDR3 in amino acids: CASSEGGNQPQHF. CDR3 nucleotides: TGTGCCAGCAGCGAAGGGGGCAATCAGCCCCAGCATTTT. This chain joins TRBV28 and TRBJ1-5, with D maybe TRBD1 (5 bases). There are 13 residues in the CDR3. CDR1 and CDR2 from the germline V gene are MDHEN and SYDVKM. V was cut by 6 bases and J by 2 bases, with 8 bases left in between.